A single sample is the source of the 9 T cell receptor beta chains below, sequenced in a study of STAT3 mutations in large granular lymphocyte leukemia. General observations from the study: At least one immunodominant TCR beta clonotype appeared in every T-cell large granular lymphocyte leukemia patient.

Their target antigens are unknown. Assay: immunoSEQ multiplex PCR; the TCRdb copy retains only in-frame clones and omits some. The repertoire holds approximately 12,000 clones, with more than 75% as singletons. The sample comprised peripheral blood mononuclear cells. Receptor source: a man in his 60s with T-cell large granular lymphocyte leukemia. Some clones in this sample may be carry-over from other donors' samples.

J is TRBJ2-1 and V is TRBV18, with 9 bases fitting TRBD2. Trimming removed 4 bases from V and 7 bases from J; junction bases left unmatched: 8. The CDR3 contains 15 residues. CDR1 is KGHSH and CDR2 is LQKENI in the germline V gene. CDR3: CASSRRTSDRNEQFF. CDR3 sequence (DNA): TGTGCCAGCTCACGTAGGACTAGCGATCGGAATGAGCAGTTCTTC.

This chain uses TRBV27 with TRBJ2-7; TRBD2 matches 7 bases. The germline V gene has CDR1 MNHEY and CDR2 SMNVEV (reference sequence). The ends lost 2 bases at V and 6 bases at J; junction bases unmatched: 7. CDR3 length: 14 amino acids. CDR3 DNA: TGTGCCAGCAGTTTAATGGCGGGAGAGATCGAGCAGTACTTC. Its translation is CASSLMAGEIEQYF.

This chain uses TRBV27 with TRBJ2-7, with 11 bases fitting TRBD1. V gave up 6 bases and J gave up 5 bases; unmatched junction bases: 3. The CDR3 has 13 amino acids. Germline V CDR1 and CDR2: MNHEY, SMNVEV (reference sequence). The chain's CDR3 is CASSWTGGHEQYF. The CDR3, as DNA: TGTGCCAGCAGCTGGACAGGGGGCCACGAGCAGTACTTC.

The chain employs TRBV20-1 and TRBJ2-7; no clear D. This CDR3 has 11 residues. The germline V and J ends were trimmed by 3 bases and 6 bases, with 9 bases remaining between them. CDR1 and CDR2 from the germline V gene are DFQATT and SNEGSKA (reference sequence). CDR3 bases: TGCAGTGCTAGTAATAGCCGCGAGCAGTACTTC. Its translation is CSASNSREQYF.

This clone was counted only a few times. The chain joins TRBV19 to TRBJ2-7; D perhaps matches TRBD2 (6 bases). Germline values: CDR1 LNHDA, CDR2 SQIVND (reference sequence). The ends were cut back, 6 bases at V and 0 bases at J, with 12 bases in the middle. CDR3 length: 14 amino acids. This CDR3 reads CASSHDGSSYEQYF. CDR3 nucleotide sequence: TGTGCCAGTAGCCACGACGGGAGCTCCTACGAGCAGTACTTC.

V gene TRBV6-1 combines with J gene TRBJ1-2; possible D gene TRBD1, 5 bases. Germline V lookup: CDR1 MNHNS, CDR2 SASEGT. V lost 7 bases, J lost 8 bases, and 11 bases lay in between. The CDR3 sequence is 11 residues long. The CDR3 DNA is TGTGCCAGCACCCAGGGTCGGGGCTACACCTTC. This sequence encodes CASTQGRGYTF.

The V call is TRBV27, the J call TRBJ2-3, with a weak D call TRBD2 (5 bases). V was shortened by 6 bases and J by 6 bases, with 13 bases between the two germline ends. Germline CDR1 reads MNHEY; CDR2 reads SMNVEV (reference sequence). The CDR3 contains 13 residues. CDR3 sequence reads: CASRTNVADTQYF. The CDR3 DNA sequence: TGTGCCAGCAGGACAAACGTAGCGGATACGCAGTATTTT.

This chain uses TRBV11-2 with TRBJ1-2; 10 nucleotides match TRBD1. This CDR3 region has 16 residues. Looked up from germline, CDR1 is SGHAT and CDR2 is FQNNGV. Trimming at V came to 0 bases and at J to 2 bases, leaving 3 bases not matched to a gene. In nucleotides, the CDR3 is TGTGCCAGCAGCTTAGACGGGACAGGGGCGAACTATGGCTACACCTTC. Its protein is CASSLDGTGANYGYTF. Together with reference TRBV11-2 and TRBJ1-2, the CDR3 gives the full variable domain: EAGVAQSPRYKIIEKRQSVAFWCNPISGHATLYWYQQILGQGPKLLIQFQNNGVVDDSQLPKDRFSAERLKGVDSTLKIQPAKLEDSAVYLCASSLDGTGANYGYTFGSGTRLTVV.

The rearrangement links TRBV5-6 to TRBJ2-7; unclear D gene. This CDR3 is 16 amino acids long. Germline V CDR1 and CDR2: SGHDT, YYEEEE. V was clipped by 3 bases and J by 0 bases, with 16 bases between them. The CDR3 nucleotides are TGTGCCAGCAGCTGGCTGGATGCGGAAAGCTCCTACGAGCAGTACTTC. This gives the protein CASSWLDAESSYEQYF.